This T cell receptor (beta chain) was recorded in a study of control samples from healthy donors and cancer patients. Per germline, CDR1 GTSNPN and CDR2 SVGIG (reference sequence). The CDR3 runs to 12 residues. V shed 5 bases and J shed 3 bases, with 8 bases lying between them. Profiling relied on immunoSEQ multiplex PCR, and the TCRdb table lists in-frame clones only, not all of them. The sample includes approximately 160,000 clones, 90% to 95% of them seen just once. The receptor comes from a woman aged 55-69 years in good health. The sequenced material came from blood. The rearrangement joins TRBV30 to TRBJ1-5; D is unresolved. The CDR3 coding sequence is TGTGCCTGGGCGGGCGTCAATCAGCCCCAGCATTTT. Its protein product is CAWAGVNQPQHF.